One and the same sample provided the 5 T cell receptor beta chains below, sequenced in a study of T cell repertoires in cytomegalovirus infection. TCRdb reprocessed the reads via MiXCR and lists one record per CDR3 protein. The sample consists of 700,000 to 900,000 distinct CDR3 sequences, 25% to 30% of them appearing once. No antigen has been identified for these receptors. The sequencing used cultured CD8+ T cells from PBMCs, collected from culture after CMV antigen stimulation. These TCRs come from a human donor in good health (CMV status not recorded). Some clones in this sample may be carry-over from other donors' samples.

This clonotype has only a few counts. This rearrangement joins TRBV6-5 to TRBJ1-3; D is unresolved. CDR1 is MNHEY and CDR2 is SVGAGI in the germline V gene. This CDR3 is built from 15 residues. Trimming left V 6 bases short and J 0 bases short, with 12 bases between. The CDR3 loop reads CASRPGQNSGNTIYF. For the CDR3, the DNA is TGTGCCAGCAGACCCGGGCAGAACTCTGGAAACACCATATATTTT.

The chain employs TRBV4-3 and TRBJ2-5; D may be TRBD2 (6 bases). V dropped 0 bases and J dropped 10 bases, with 15 bases sitting between them. Germline V gene data show CDR1 as LGHNA and CDR2 as YSLEER. This CDR3 contains 14 residues. The CDR3 spells CASSQDREVLVQYF. In nucleotides, the CDR3 is TGCGCCAGCAGCCAAGATAGGGAGGTTTTGGTCCAGTACTTC.

This clonotype came up a few times. The chain links TRBV10-3 to TRBJ1-1; D unclear. CDR3 size: 16 residues. V was pared by 6 bases and J by 6 bases, with 23 bases between. CDR1 is ENHRY, CDR2 SYGVKD, per germline. The CDR3 loop is CAISGPDGMHPPEAFF. The CDR3 nucleotides read TGTGCCATCAGCGGACCGGACGGCATGCACCCCCCTGAAGCTTTCTTT.

This clonotype came up a few times. This chain uses TRBV7-9 with TRBJ2-1; 10 bases line up with TRBD1. CDR1 and CDR2 (germline): SEHNR, FQNEAQ (reference sequence). The CDR3 has 15 amino acids. The V gene end was trimmed by 1 base and the J gene end by 7 bases; junction bases not matched to a gene: 4. The CDR3 is CASSLGTGGGNEQFF. CDR3 nucleotide sequence: TGTGCCAGCAGCTTAGGGACAGGGGGGGGGAATGAGCAGTTCTTC.

This rearrangement joins TRBV19 to TRBJ2-2, with unresolved D. Germline V CDR1 and CDR2: LNHDA, SQIVND (reference sequence). V lost 4 bases and J lost 7, with 13 bases in between. The CDR3 length is 14 residues. CDR3 sequence: CASSTGPRGGELFF. The CDR3 nucleotides read TGTGCCAGTAGTACCGGGCCACGCGGCGGGGAGCTGTTTTTT.